This record concerns one T cell receptor beta chain sequence. The PCR ran on 60 Vbeta and 13 Jbeta primers. As originally analysed: Unique TCR beta chains totaled roughly 80 million in a later count, with roughly 10 million of them shared. TCRdb's copy holds only in-frame clones and misses some; the assay was immunoSEQ multiplex PCR. V, J and clone size reflect that table, while D and trimming were determined from the DNA. Among 140,000 or so clones listed, more than 75% were seen once. Germline CDR1 and CDR2: SGHVS and FQNEAQ. The length of the CDR3 is 14 residues. Trimming pared 3 bases from V and 4 bases from J, leaving 10 bases between. The data were taken from a study of cytomegalovirus exposure and HLA in healthy donors.

This receptor was identified in a female donor in good health and CMV-seronegative. The V gene is TRBV7-8, the J gene TRBJ1-5; D is perhaps TRBD1 (6 bases). The sample consisted of PBMCs. This CDR3 reads CASSFRGRNQPQHF. The CDR3 DNA reads as TGTGCCAGCAGCTTCAGGGGCAGGAATCAGCCCCAGCATTTT.